Listed here are 31 T cell receptor beta chains from one sample, sequenced in a study of shared clonotypes between healthy human individuals. The data were produced by immunoSEQ multiplex PCR, yet TCRdb's version contains in-frame clones alone and is incomplete. The sample contains over a million clones, about four fifths of which appear only once. Specimen: memory CD4+ T cells from PBMCs. Subset reported: CD45RA-negative fraction. The receptors derive from a man aged 18 to 29 in good health. Some clones in this sample may be carry-over from other donors' samples.

This chain uses TRBV9 with TRBJ2-2; either TRBD1 or TRBD2 may fit D (5 bases each). The germline V and J ends were trimmed by 2 bases and 7 bases, with 15 bases remaining between them. The CDR3 totals 15 residues. Germline V gene lookup returns CDR1 SGDLS and CDR2 YYNGEE. CDR3 in DNA: TGTGCCAGCAGCGTCCGGGGACCCACTGGCGGGGAGCTGTTTTTT. Amino acid sequence: CASSVRGPTGGELFF.

Concerning this clone: This is likely an artifact of a read error, given a far larger clone one base away. The V and J genes are TRBV7-2 and TRBJ1-2, with TRBD1 as a possible D gene (6 bases). Between the trimmed V and J ends, which lost 2 bases and 6 bases, there was a span of 7 bases. The germline V gene has CDR1 SGHTA and CDR2 FQGNSA. This CDR3 is 12 amino acids long. The CDR3 nucleotides are TGTGCCAGCAGCTTAAACAGGGATGGCTACACCTTC. It translates to CASSLNRDGYTF.

CDR3 nucleotides: TGTGCCAGTAGTAGCGGTAGCTCCAGCCCGTACAATGAGCAGTTCTTC. It yields the protein CASSSGSSSPYNEQFF. The gene calls are TRBV19 and TRBJ2-1; D call uncertain. In germline, CDR1 is LNHDA, CDR2 SQIVND (reference sequence). The CDR3 has 16 residues. The V end lost 4 bases, the J end lost 4 bases, and 17 bases lay between the germline ends.

V is TRBV9 and J is TRBJ2-1; TRBD2 matches 8 bases. V lost 10 bases to trimming and J lost 1 base; unmatched junction nucleotides: 10. CDR3 size: 15 residues. Germline lookup yields CDR1 SGDLS and CDR2 YYNGEE. For the CDR3, the DNA is TGTGCCTCGAGTCGGTCGGGAGGGTCCTACAATGAGCAGTTCTTC. This codes for CASSRSGGSYNEQFF.

V and J are TRBV7-3 and TRBJ1-1; TRBD1 is a possible D gene (5 bases). There are 14 residues in the CDR3. Trimming shortened V by 2 bases and J by 1 base, and 8 bases separated the two germline ends. From germline, CDR1 is SGHTA and CDR2 FQGTGA. CDR3 sequence reads: CASSLGRANTEAFF. The CDR3 DNA reads TGTGCCAGCAGCTTAGGCAGGGCGAACACTGAAGCTTTCTTT.

This clone was recorded a few times. The chain combines TRBV28 with TRBJ1-1; 10 bases fit TRBD1. Germline loops: CDR1 MDHEN, CDR2 SYDVKM. This CDR3 has 14 amino acids. Unmatched junction bases numbered 7, after V lost 7 bases and J lost 5 bases. CDR3 DNA sequence: TGTGCCAGCACCGGGACAGGGGCGTGGACTGAAGCTTTCTTT. Protein product: CASTGTGAWTEAFF. Based on the CDR3 plus reference TRBV28 and TRBJ1-1, the full variable domain is DVKVTQSSRYLVKRTGEKVFLECVQDMDHENMFWYRQDPGLGLRLIYFSYDVKMKEKGDIPEGYSVSREKKERFSLILESASTNQTSMYLCASTGTGAWTEAFFGQGTRLTVV.

This clone was recorded a few times. The sample contains more than one DNA sequence encoding this CDR3. This chain connects TRBV5-1 to TRBJ2-7, with 11 bases lining up with TRBD2. With 1 base clipped from V and 4 bases from J, the junction kept 1 base outside the gene matches. CDR1 and CDR2 from the germline V gene are SGHRS and YFSETQ. The CDR3 sequence is 14 residues long. The CDR3: CASSLTSGSYEQYF. The CDR3 DNA reads TGCGCCAGCAGCTTGACTAGCGGGAGTTACGAGCAGTACTTC.

This chain joins TRBV5-6 and TRBJ1-1, with 11 positions matching TRBD1. V was clipped by 4 bases and J by 5 bases; unmatched bases: 4. Germline loops: CDR1 SGHDT, CDR2 YYEEEE. CDR3 length: 14 amino acids. CDR3 DNA sequence: TGTGCCAGCAGCCGTGGACAGGGGGCAACTGAAGCTTTCTTT. Translating it yields CASSRGQGATEAFF.

Notes on this clone: In the same sample, other DNA sequences code for this CDR3. The chain carries TRBV5-4 and TRBJ1-1; D is possibly TRBD1 (5 bases). Deletions cut 0 bases from V and 0 bases from J, with 6 bases between. The CDR3 has 14 residues. In germline, CDR1 is SGHNT, CDR2 YYREEE (reference sequence). The CDR3 here is CASSLGGLNTEAFF. In DNA, the CDR3 is TGTGCCAGCAGCTTGGGGGGCCTGAACACTGAAGCTTTCTTT.

The chain joins TRBV5-4 to TRBJ1-2, with 10 bases matching TRBD1. The CDR3 is 15 residues long. CDR1 is SGHNT and CDR2 is YYREEE in the germline V gene (reference sequence). The junction had 7 bases not matched to a gene; V was cut back by 4 bases and J by 4 bases. The CDR3 coding sequence is TGTGCCAGCAGCCCCCGGGACAGGGGAGCCTATGGCTACACCTTC. Its protein is CASSPRDRGAYGYTF.

The J gene is TRBJ2-3, the V gene TRBV28, with 12 bases lining up with TRBD2. The germline V gene has CDR1 MDHEN and CDR2 SYDVKM. This CDR3 region has 16 residues. With 6 bases clipped from V and 6 bases from J, the junction kept 10 bases outside the gene matches. DNA of the CDR3: TGTGCCAGCAGCCCGGGACTAGCGGGCCAGAGGGATACGCAGTATTTT. This codes for CASSPGLAGQRDTQYF.

The CDR3 DNA follows: TGTGCCAGCAGTCCCACAGGCCGTCTAAAGGGAGATACGCAGTATTTT. Translating gives CASSPTGRLKGDTQYF. V usage is TRBV7-2 and J usage is TRBJ2-3, with D tentatively TRBD1 (5 bases). Germline CDR1 is SGHTA and CDR2 is FQGNSA. Between the trimmed V and J ends, which lost 6 bases and 5 bases, there was a span of 21 bases. This CDR3 has 16 amino acids.

The chain employs TRBV11-2 and TRBJ2-1; 9 bases match TRBD1. The CDR3 length is 13 residues. Looked up from germline, CDR1 is SGHAT and CDR2 is FQNNGV. Trimming cost V 6 bases and J 10 bases; bases outside gene matches: 7. CDR3 in amino acids: CASSLYRGREQFF. The DNA for the CDR3 is TGTGCCAGCAGTCTATACAGGGGGCGGGAGCAGTTCTTC.

This chain uses TRBV6-1 with TRBJ1-2; D unclear. Trimming removed 7 bases at V and 1 base at J, with 16 bases between. CDR3 length: 15 amino acids. In germline, CDR1 is MNHNS, CDR2 SASEGT. This CDR3 reads CASTQQGLLNYGYTF. The CDR3 DNA follows: TGTGCCAGCACCCAGCAAGGGCTCCTTAACTATGGCTACACCTTC.

This clone showed up just a few times. Here the CDR3 reads CASSTGFSTTEAFF. The CDR3 coding sequence is TGTGCCAGCAGCACAGGATTTTCGACCACTGAAGCTTTCTTT. The chain combines TRBV2 with TRBJ1-1; a possible D gene is TRBD1 (5 bases). CDR1 is SNHLY and CDR2 is FYNNEI in the germline V gene. This CDR3 contains 14 residues. Trimming took 6 bases from V and 4 from J, leaving 15 bases between them.

The rearrangement joins TRBV5-1 to TRBJ1-1, with D possibly matching TRBD1 (6 bases). The germline CDR1 and CDR2 sequences are SGHRS and YFSETQ. The length of the CDR3 is 17 residues. Trimming stripped 0 bases from V and 4 bases from J, with 19 bases between. The CDR3 nucleotides are TGCGCCAGCAGCTTGGCTTATCCCCAGGGGAGCGGCACTGAAGCTTTCTTT. This codes for CASSLAYPQGSGTEAFF.

The rearrangement joins TRBV5-1 to TRBJ2-2; D is unresolved. This CDR3 is 16 amino acids long. Germline assignment: CDR1 SGHRS and CDR2 YFSETQ. Trimming left V 1 base short and J 0 bases short, with 10 bases between. CDR3 residues: CASSLNPGSNTGELFF. The CDR3 region has the DNA TGCGCCAGCAGCTTGAATCCGGGTTCGAACACCGGGGAGCTGTTTTTT.

This clone was counted a single time. Relative to the germline gene, one junction end is altered; a read error may explain this. The chain is built from TRBV7-9 and TRBJ2-6; the D gene is possibly TRBD1 (5 bases). The CDR3 spans 16 residues. The germline gives CDR1 SEHNR, CDR2 FQNEAQ (reference sequence). The chain's CDR3 is CASSLGPSSGANVLAF. The CDR3 DNA follows: TGTGCCAGCAGCTTAGGGCCCAGCTCTGGGGCCAACGTCCTGGCTTTC.

V usage is TRBV6-1 and J usage is TRBJ1-3; D is unresolved. Germline V lookup: CDR1 MNHNS, CDR2 SASEGT. Trimming pared 7 bases from V and 0 bases from J, leaving 13 bases between. The CDR3 consists of 15 residues. CDR3 nucleotide sequence: TGTGCCAGCAAAGACCGAGGCTACTCTGGAAACACCATATATTTT. This encodes CASKDRGYSGNTIYF.

This chain joins TRBV27 and TRBJ2-7, with D unclear. Trimming took off 6 bases at V and 0 bases at J, with 9 bases between the two ends. Germline V gene sequence: CDR1 MNHEY, CDR2 SMNVEV (reference sequence). This CDR3 contains 13 residues. CDR3 protein: CASRLGPSYEQYF. The CDR3 DNA follows: TGTGCCAGCAGGCTTGGACCCTCCTACGAGCAGTACTTC.

This chain joins TRBV5-5 and TRBJ1-4; no reliable D call. V was pared by 0 bases and J by 0 bases, with 3 bases between. The CDR3 is 14 amino acids. The germline CDR1 and CDR2 sequences are SGHKS and YYEKEE (reference sequence). The DNA of the CDR3 is TGTGCCAGCAGCTTGGGAGCAACTAATGAAAAACTGTTTTTT. Protein: CASSLGATNEKLFF.

The rearrangement links TRBV28 to TRBJ1-2; 7 positions match TRBD1. The CDR3 covers 13 residues. V was clipped by 7 bases and J by 2 bases; unmatched bases: 4. Per the germline V gene, CDR1 is MDHEN and CDR2 is SYDVKM. CDR3 sequence: CASMTGSNYGYTF. The DNA of the CDR3 is TGTGCCAGCATGACAGGGAGCAACTATGGCTACACCTTC.

The genes are TRBV6-5 and TRBJ1-1; 7 nucleotides match TRBD1. CDR1 is MNHEY, CDR2 SVGAGI, per germline. This CDR3 is built from 15 residues. The V segment lost 6 bases and the J segment 1 base; nucleotides outside the gene matches: 8. CDR3 nucleotides: TGTGCCAGCAGCGGAACAGGGGTCGGGAACACTGAAGCTTTCTTT. It yields the protein CASSGTGVGNTEAFF.

This clone was detected a few times. The V gene is TRBV28, the J gene TRBJ2-5; 8 nucleotides agree with TRBD2. Per germline, CDR1 MDHEN and CDR2 SYDVKM. After removal of 8 bases from V and 5 bases from J, the junction contained 13 bases not matched to a gene. The CDR3 spans 15 residues. The DNA for the CDR3 is TGTGCCAGCGGGGCGGGAGGCTCGTTCTTGGAGACCCAGTACTTC. As protein: CASGAGGSFLETQYF.

This chain links TRBV6-5 with TRBJ1-2, with 9 nucleotides matching TRBD1. There are 16 residues in the CDR3. Germline loops: CDR1 MNHEY, CDR2 SVGAGI. Trimming at V came to 0 bases and at J to 6 bases, leaving 8 bases not matched to a gene. The CDR3 nucleotides read TGTGCCAGCAGTTACTCGTGGCTCGGGACAGGGCATGGCTACACCTTC. This codes for CASSYSWLGTGHGYTF.

V and J are TRBV5-1 and TRBJ2-3; D gene unclear. Per germline, CDR1 SGHRS and CDR2 YFSETQ. Trimming shortened V by 4 bases and J by 1 base, and 19 bases separated the two germline ends. The length of the CDR3 is 17 residues. CDR3 coding DNA: TGCGCCAGCAGCCCCTCGGTCGAAAGTACGGGCACAGATACGCAGTATTTT. It codes for CASSPSVESTGTDTQYF.

This clone came up a few times. The chain's CDR3 is CASSLPPGAGNTEAFF. CDR3 bases: TGTGCCAGCAGCTTACCTCCAGGGGCGGGGAACACTGAAGCTTTCTTT. The chain recombines TRBV7-9 with TRBJ1-1; D may be TRBD1 (6 bases). This CDR3 has 16 residues. The V end lost 2 bases, the J end lost 1 base, and 14 bases lay between the germline ends. Germline loops: CDR1 SEHNR, CDR2 FQNEAQ (reference sequence).

This chain joins TRBV28 and TRBJ2-5; D unclear. Per the germline V gene, CDR1 is MDHEN and CDR2 is SYDVKM. Trimming removed 3 bases at V and 2 bases at J, with 13 bases between. The CDR3 loop spans 15 amino acids. CDR3 loop: CASSFLTPGQETQYF. The CDR3, as DNA: TGTGCCAGCAGTTTCCTAACCCCTGGGCAAGAGACCCAGTACTTC.

V usage is TRBV6-6 and J usage is TRBJ1-3; D gene uncertain. Trimming stripped 6 bases from V and 0 bases from J, with 9 bases between. Germline assignment: CDR1 MNHNY and CDR2 SVGAGI (reference sequence). The CDR3 is made up of 14 amino acids. The CDR3 sequence: CASRRAPSGNTIYF. The CDR3 DNA is TGTGCCAGCAGACGGGCCCCCTCTGGAAACACCATATATTTT.

About this clone itself: This sequence is one base from a far larger clone and is likely a read error. V is TRBV7-3 and J is TRBJ2-1, with TRBD2 matching 14 bases. The CDR3 is 15 residues long. The V gene's germline CDR1 is SGHTA and CDR2 FQGTGA. J was trimmed by 8 bases and V by 5 bases; bases with no gene match: 5. The CDR3 here is CASSPGTSGSYEQFF. In nucleotides, the CDR3 is TGTGCCAGCAGCCCCGGGACTAGCGGGAGCTATGAGCAGTTCTTC.

In this sample, this clone turned up once. The chain uses TRBV6-6 and TRBJ2-1; D unresolved. With 6 bases removed from V and 7 bases from J, the gap between germline ends came to 7 bases. Germline CDR1 and CDR2: MNHNY and SVGAGI (reference sequence). The CDR3 length is 11 residues. The CDR3 nucleotides are TGTGCCAGCAGAACGAGGAATGAGCAGTTCTTC. Its protein is CASRTRNEQFF.